The next 29 T cell receptor beta chains were all read from a single sample in a study of T cells in Graves' hyperthyroidism and ophthalmopathy. The CDR3 regions of TCR beta were amplified from RNA transcripts. First-round RT-PCR of the TCR CDR3 relied on the HTBI primer set. TCRdb recomputed calls from the multiplex PCR reads with MiXCR, one row per CDR3 protein. The table includes about 270,000 distinct CDR3 sequences, roughly 22% detected once. The sample was blood. The source is a man under 40 with Graves' ophthalmopathy.

This clonotype was seen a few times. Germline and junction disagree at one end, which may indicate a read error. CDR3 nucleotides: TGTGCCAGTAGTTTAGAAGCAGATACGCAGTATTTT. This sequence encodes CASSLEADTQYF. The rearrangement joins TRBV19 to TRBJ2-3, with D uncertain. Germline loops: CDR1 LNHDA, CDR2 SQIVND (reference sequence). The CDR3 covers 12 residues.

V and J are TRBV12-3 or TRBV12-4 and TRBJ1-2; D is unresolved. The CDR3 loop spans 14 amino acids. The V end lost 4 bases, the J end lost 2 bases, and 11 bases lay between the germline ends. The CDR3 spells CASSSGRNNYGYTF. In nucleotides, the CDR3 is TGTGCCAGCAGTTCCGGGAGAAACAACTATGGCTACACCTTC.

This clonotype was seen a handful of times. The chain combines TRBV12-5 with TRBJ2-1, with D possibly TRBD1 on 6 matching bases. The V gene lost 6 bases and the J gene lost 8 bases, with 17 bases spanning the gap. CDR1 and CDR2 (germline): LGHNT, FRNRAP. This CDR3 is built from 14 residues. DNA of the CDR3: TGTGCTAGTGGCCTCGACGGAAGGGGGTATGAGCAGTTCTTC. It specifies CASGLDGRGYEQFF.

This rearrangement joins TRBV7-9 to TRBJ2-1; 13 bases line up with TRBD2. Germline V gene sequence: CDR1 SEHNR, CDR2 FQNEAQ (reference sequence). The CDR3 is 18 residues long. Trimming cost V 5 bases and J 2 bases; bases outside gene matches: 9. CDR3 in DNA: TGTGCCAGCAGCACAAGAGGGACTAGCGGGAAGGCCTACAATGAGCAGTTCTTC. It is translated as CASSTRGTSGKAYNEQFF.

There are a few counts of this clonotype. This chain links TRBV5-1 with TRBJ2-1; D ambiguous. The germline V gene has CDR1 SGHRS and CDR2 YFSETQ. V shed 5 bases and J shed 2 bases, with 14 bases lying between them. This CDR3 comprises 15 residues. The CDR3 DNA reads as TGCGCCAGCAGATCATCCGACAAAACCTACAATGAGCAGTTCTTC. The encoded protein is CASRSSDKTYNEQFF.

V usage is TRBV30 and J usage is TRBJ2-7; TRBD1 aligns across 11 bases. Germline V gene sequence: CDR1 GTSNPN, CDR2 SVGIG (reference sequence). The CDR3 has 16 residues. V was pared by 8 bases and J by 0 bases, with 12 bases of the junction left unmatched. CDR3 DNA: TGTGCCCATGAGCTTAGTGGGACAGGGGGCTCCTACGAGCAGTACTTC. It is translated as CAHELSGTGGSYEQYF.

This clonotype was counted a few times. The chain links TRBV6-2 or TRBV6-3 to TRBJ1-5; TRBD1 might be the D (5 bases). The CDR3 sequence is 15 residues long. Trimming removed 6 bases from V and 7 bases from J, with 19 bases in between. CDR1 is MNHEY and CDR2 is SVGEGT in the germline V gene. CDR3 nucleotide sequence: TGTGCCAGCAGGACCGTCGCTCAGGGAAACCAGCCCCAGCATTTT. This translates into CASRTVAQGNQPQHF.

This clonotype occurred a few times. This sequence joins TRBV12-3 or TRBV12-4 and TRBJ2-1, with 8 bases that match TRBD1. Trimming cost V 0 bases and J 3 bases; bases outside gene matches: 4. The CDR3 runs to 16 residues. CDR3 sequence reads: CASSLAPGTGYNEQFF. The CDR3 DNA is TGTGCCAGCAGTTTAGCTCCCGGGACAGGCTACAATGAGCAGTTCTTC.

This clonotype was observed a handful of times. This chain joins TRBV6-2 or TRBV6-3 and TRBJ2-3; the match to TRBD2 covers 11 bases. This CDR3 has 18 residues. CDR1 and CDR2 from the germline V gene are MNHEY and SVGEGT. The J segment lost 0 bases and the V segment lost 6 bases, leaving 11 bases of the junction unmatched. CDR3 nucleotides: TGTGCCAGCAGCCCCACTAGCGGGAGAACCTCAAGCACAGATACGCAGTATTTT. Its translation: CASSPTSGRTSSTDTQYF.

This clonotype was recorded at least ten times. One end of the junction varies from germline; a read error may be responsible. The rearrangement joins TRBV5-1 to TRBJ1-1, with TRBD1 matching over 8 bases. The germline V gene has CDR1 SGHRS and CDR2 YFSETQ. This CDR3 has 15 residues. This CDR3 reads CASSLGGTGNTEAFF. The CDR3 DNA follows: TGTGCCAGCAGTTTAGGCGGGACAGGGAACACTGAAGCTTTCTTT. The full variable domain, completed using reference TRBV5-1 and TRBJ1-1, is KAGVTQTPRYLIKTRGQQVTLSCSPISGHRSVSWYQQTPGQGLQFLFEYFSETQRNKGNFPGRFSGRQFSNSRSEMNVSTLELGDSALYLCASSLGGTGNTEAFFGQGTRLTVV.

This clonotype was detected a few times. The rearrangement uses TRBV19 and TRBJ2-1; TRBD1 might be the D (6 bases). Trimming cost V 5 bases and J 0 bases, with 26 bases left between them. The V gene's germline CDR1 is LNHDA and CDR2 SQIVND (reference sequence). CDR3 length: 20 residues. The CDR3 nucleotides are TGTGCCAGTAGTGCACACAGGGTTTCGCGATTCGACCTCTCCTACAATGAGCAGTTCTTC. Translating gives CASSAHRVSRFDLSYNEQFF. The full variable domain, rest sourced from reference TRBV19 and TRBJ2-1, is DGGITQSPKYLFRKEGQNVTLSCEQNLNHDAMYWYRQDPGQGLRLIYYSQIVNDFQKGDIAEGYSVSREKKESFPLTVTSAQKNPTAFYLCASSAHRVSRFDLSYNEQFFGPGTRLTVL.

The chain is built from TRBV3-1 and TRBJ2-5, with D hard to call. This CDR3 is 15 amino acids long. V was trimmed by 0 bases and J by 0 bases, leaving 8 bases between them. Germline V gene lookup returns CDR1 LGHDT and CDR2 YNNKEL (reference sequence). CDR3 sequence (DNA): TGTGCCAGCAGCCAAGACTCGCCGTACCAAGAGACCCAGTACTTC. This codes for CASSQDSPYQETQYF.

This clonotype has a count of ten or more. The chain couples TRBV12-3 or TRBV12-4 to TRBJ1-1, with 11 bases aligning to TRBD1. The CDR3 has 16 residues. V shed 5 bases and J 4 bases; nucleotides not matched to a gene: 9. The CDR3 nucleotides are TGTGCCAGCAGTCCCCAAACCGGGACAGGGGGCACTGAAGCTTTCTTT. The encoded protein is CASSPQTGTGGTEAFF.

Only a few counts were recorded for this clonotype. The chain is built from TRBV6-1 and TRBJ1-2; D call uncertain. Germline CDR1 MNHNS, CDR2 SASEGT. Between the trimmed V and J ends, which lost 5 bases and 8 bases, there was a span of 12 bases. This CDR3 has 12 residues. CDR3 coding DNA: TGTGCCAGCAGTACAAGCACGGGAGGCTACACCTTC. Its translation is CASSTSTGGYTF.

J is TRBJ2-7 and V is TRBV6-5; D is unclear. The CDR3 covers 15 residues. The V gene's germline CDR1 is MNHEY and CDR2 SVGAGI. Trimming left V 0 bases short and J 0 bases short, with 9 bases between. The CDR3 DNA sequence: TGTGCCAGCAGTTACTCCTGGGCAAGCTCCTACGAGCAGTACTTC. The encoded protein is CASSYSWASSYEQYF.

This rearrangement joins TRBV2 to TRBJ1-4; unclear D gene. CDR1 and CDR2 (germline): SNHLY, FYNNEI. V was cut by 7 bases and J by 10 bases, with 19 bases left in between. The CDR3 runs to 14 residues. CDR3 in amino acids: CASTAIGVNGKLFF. The CDR3 region has the DNA TGTGCCAGCACAGCGATAGGTGTAAACGGAAAACTGTTTTTT.

This clonotype has just a few counts. The chain has TRBV20-1 and TRBJ2-1; D remains unclear. CDR1 is DFQATT, CDR2 SNEGSKA, per germline (reference sequence). V lost 6 bases, J lost 2 bases, and 8 bases lay in between. The CDR3 spans 12 residues. CDR3 protein: CSARPPYNEQFF. In DNA form, the CDR3 reads TGCAGTGCAAGACCCCCCTACAATGAGCAGTTCTTC.

V gene TRBV6-1 combines with J gene TRBJ2-5, with D possibly being TRBD1 (7 bases). The CDR3 runs to 16 residues. The V gene's germline CDR1 is MNHNS and CDR2 SASEGT. Between the trimmed V and J ends, which lost 5 bases and 5 bases, there was a span of 21 bases. CDR3 residues: CASSYGQGGKLETQYF. In DNA form, the CDR3 reads TGTGCCAGCAGTTACGGGCAGGGGGGAAAATTGGAGACCCAGTACTTC.

This clonotype showed up just a few times. The rearrangement joins TRBV7-8 to TRBJ2-3; D is undetermined. Germline lookup yields CDR1 SGHVS and CDR2 FQNEAQ. The CDR3 runs 15 residues. V was cut by 4 bases and J by 5 bases, with 16 bases left in between. The CDR3 nucleotides read TGTGCCAGCAGCTCCCTAGTCGGACCTGTAGATACGCAGTATTTT. Translated: CASSSLVGPVDTQYF. Drawing the rest from reference TRBV7-8 and TRBJ2-3, the complete variable domain is GAGVSQSPRYKVAKRGQDVALRCDPISGHVSLFWYQQALGQGPEFLTYFQNEAQLDKSGLPSDRFFAERPEGSVSTLKIQRTQQEDSAVYLCASSSLVGPVDTQYFGPGTRLTVL.

This chain uses TRBV9 with TRBJ2-2, with D perhaps being TRBD1 or TRBD2 (5 bases each). The CDR3 runs to 13 residues. Per the germline V gene, CDR1 is SGDLS and CDR2 is YYNGEE. V gave up 10 bases and J gave up 7 bases, with 17 bases separating them. The CDR3 sequence is CASREGTDGELFF. CDR3 DNA sequence: TGTGCCTCCCGAGAGGGGACGGACGGGGAGCTGTTTTTT.

The genes are TRBV27 and TRBJ2-1; 11 bases map to TRBD1. The CDR3 has 15 residues. Looked up from germline, CDR1 is MNHEY and CDR2 is SMNVEV (reference sequence). Trimming removed 6 bases from V and 4 bases from J; junction bases left unmatched: 5. In DNA form, the CDR3 reads TGTGCCAGCAGGCGAGGACAGGGGGCGTACAATGAGCAGTTCTTC. It encodes CASRRGQGAYNEQFF.

The chain carries TRBV18 and TRBJ1-5; a possible D gene is TRBD1 (6 bases). Germline-derived CDR1 and CDR2 are KGHSH and LQKENI. This CDR3 is 14 amino acids long. The V end was cut by 3 bases, the J end by 7 bases, with 13 bases between. This CDR3 reads CASSPVRGRQPQHF. The CDR3 coding sequence is TGTGCCAGCTCACCGGTCAGGGGCCGACAGCCCCAGCATTTT.

The V call is TRBV15, the J call TRBJ2-7, with D perhaps assigned TRBD1 or TRBD2 (6 bases each). The V and J ends lost 0 bases and 2 bases respectively, with 14 bases between them. Germline lookup yields CDR1 LNHNV and CDR2 YYDKDF (reference sequence). CDR3 length equals 16 residues. CDR3 residues: CATSRDLTGDTYEQYF. The DNA for the CDR3 is TGTGCCACCAGCAGAGATTTAACGGGGGACACCTACGAGCAGTACTTC.

The V and J genes are TRBV7-3 and TRBJ2-2; 11 bases fit TRBD2. CDR3 length: 17 residues. Germline-derived CDR1 and CDR2 are SGHTA and FQGTGA. After removal of 5 bases from V and 6 bases from J, the junction contained 11 bases not matched to a gene. CDR3 in amino acids: CASSPLPGTSGAGELFF. The CDR3 region has the DNA TGTGCCAGCAGCCCACTGCCCGGGACTAGCGGCGCCGGGGAGCTGTTTTTT. The variable domain in full, completed from reference TRBV7-3 and TRBJ2-2, reads GAGVSQTPSNKVTEKGKYVELRCDPISGHTALYWYRQSLGQGPEFLIYFQGTGAADDSGLPNDRFFAVRPEGSVSTLKIQRTERGDSAVYLCASSPLPGTSGAGELFFGEGSRLTVL.

V gene TRBV7-2 combines with J gene TRBJ2-1; TRBD1 might be the D (5 bases). Deletions cut 0 bases from V and 8 bases from J, with 14 bases between. Looked up from germline, CDR1 is SGHTA and CDR2 is FQGNSA. The CDR3 has 15 amino acids. This CDR3 reads CASSLAVFGADEQFF. CDR3 sequence (DNA): TGTGCCAGCAGCTTAGCTGTCTTTGGGGCCGATGAGCAGTTCTTC.

The chain uses TRBV7-9 and TRBJ2-2; 8 bases line up with TRBD1. This CDR3 has 16 amino acids. After removal of 4 bases from V and 3 bases from J, the junction contained 7 bases not matched to a gene. Germline CDR1 and CDR2: SEHNR and FQNEAQ (reference sequence). CDR3 sequence (DNA): TGTGCCAGCAGCTCCGGGACAGGTTTTTACACCGGGGAGCTGTTTTTT. It translates to CASSSGTGFYTGELFF. Complete variable domain (other parts from reference TRBV7-9 and TRBJ2-2): DTGVSQNPRHKITKRGQNVTFRCDPISEHNRLYWYRQTLGQGPEFLTYFQNEAQLEKSRLLSDRFSAERPKGSFSTLEIQRTEQGDSAMYLCASSSGTGFYTGELFFGEGSRLTVL.

The V gene is TRBV19, the J gene TRBJ2-2; 8 bases are shared with TRBD1. Germline-derived CDR1 and CDR2 are LNHDA and SQIVND (reference sequence). J was trimmed by 0 bases and V by 9 bases; bases with no gene match: 15. The CDR3 contains 18 residues. CDR3 sequence (DNA): TGTGCCAGCCGCACTCCGACAGGGGCAAAAGCGAACACCGGGGAGCTGTTTTTT. Amino acids: CASRTPTGAKANTGELFF.

This clonotype was detected ten times or more. The rearrangement links TRBV6-1 to TRBJ2-7, with TRBD2 as a possible D gene (6 bases). CDR3 length: 15 amino acids. V was pared by 7 bases and J by 1 base, with 17 bases between. Per the germline V gene, CDR1 is MNHNS and CDR2 is SASEGT. Here the CDR3 DNA reads TGTGCCAGCATTTTTAGCGGAGCGGGTTCCTACGAGCAGTACTTC. Translating it yields CASIFSGAGSYEQYF.

This clonotype was seen only a few times. The chain recombines TRBV2 with TRBJ2-3; 10 nucleotides line up with TRBD2. This CDR3 is built from 15 residues. The germline V gene encodes CDR1 SNHLY and CDR2 FYNNEI. J was trimmed by 6 bases and V by 6 bases; bases with no gene match: 9. The CDR3 loop reads CASRASGSGSDTQYF. The CDR3, as DNA: TGTGCCAGCAGGGCTAGCGGGAGTGGGTCGGATACGCAGTATTTT. The complete variable domain, with remaining parts taken from reference TRBV2 and TRBJ2-3, reads EPEVTQTPSHQVTQMGQEVILRCVPISNHLYFYWYRQILGQKVEFLVSFYNNEISEKSEIFDDQFSVERPDGSNFTLKIRSTKLEDSAMYFCASRASGSGSDTQYFGPGTRLTVL.